This T cell receptor beta chain was sequenced for a study of blood T cells in healthy people across ages (dated by TCRdb to between 2014 and 2017). For the study in its entirety: In model experiments, template switching captured about one uniquely barcoded TCR beta cDNA molecule for every two T cells. Using deep sequencing normalized with unique cDNA molecular identifiers, the study measured how TCR beta repertoire diversity changes with age. Four age groups were formed from the donors: young (average approximately 15 years), middle-aged (more than 35), aged (approximately 60) and long-lived (around 82). Donors of different ages were randomly distributed across sequencing lanes to avoid experimental bias. For two donors (one aged 18 to 30 and one aged 80 or older), the study analyzed two additional independent replicas of 1 million unique cDNA reads from the same blood draw. What the research found in general, with its limitations: A strong correlation was found between observed TCR beta diversity and the percentage of naive T cells measured by flow cytometry. Because the CMV infection status of the donors was unknown, age-related changes in expanded clonotypes may potentially have been confounded. Estimates of total diversity from one million sequenced T cells were regarded as lower bounds and underestimates. As age increased, observed TCR beta diversity per million T cells dropped in a roughly linear way, and a significant reduction was already evident by age roughly 40. Compared with the aged group, more naive CD4+ T cells, fewer expanded clones and increased TCR diversity were shown by the long-lived group, suggesting age selection. Conclusive comparison of naive and antigen-experienced compartments was prevented by the profiling of bulk unsorted PBMCs.

Details on this clonotype: Its target antigen remains unknown. No quality values exist for individual bases; no much larger clone is one base distant.

Libraries came from 5' RACE. The sequencing machine was an Illumina HiSeq 2500. The second PCR ran for roughly 7 to 12 cycles and used a J-beta primer mix along with a sample-barcoded 5' primer. A template-switch 5' adaptor carrying 12 random nucleotides introduced a unique molecular identifier onto each TCR beta cDNA molecule. Each sample yielded at least 3 million CDR3-containing paired-end reads. All of the RNA was converted into first-strand cDNA using the Mint cDNA synthesis kit, with a TRBC-specific oligonucleotide serving as the primer. Following uracil-DNA glycosylase treatment, all cDNA underwent a first 18-cycle PCR with the universal primers M1SS and BC2_uni_R. On the study's bioinformatics: Normalization of each sample was performed by random selection of 1 million high-quality reads, each carrying a distinct molecular identifier. Instead of being binned into consensus sequences, reads with shared molecular identifiers were discarded. MiTCR, run with a Q25 quality threshold and the strictest error-elimination algorithm, handled CDR3 identification, clonotype clustering and error correction. A nonparametric unseen species model using Euler transformation provided a lower-bound estimate of total TCR beta diversity. The raw public reads went through TCRdb reprocessing: fastp at Q25, MiXCR clone calling, in-frame beta chains kept. Here each entry gathers all rows of one CDR3 protein and keeps the most common genes and DNA. These V and J calls originate from TCRdb's pipeline instead of the authors' own analysis. Counted in this sample were 1.5 million to 2 million distinct CDR3 sequences; roughly 49% of them appeared once. The ten largest clones capture 2.1% of the sample.

V drops 0 bases and J drops 0 bases, leaving 9 bases in between. CDR1 and CDR2, looked up from the germline V gene, are SGHDT and YYEEEE. CDR3 length: 16 amino acids, cysteine to phenylalanine. Kept here is only the CDR3 DNA, which spans 48 bases and is read in frame from base 1. Systemically healthy Caucasian individuals from Russia, about 38 in total and aged roughly 6 to 100 years, were included as donors. Each donor gave ten milliliters of peripheral blood, drawn into EDTA-treated Vacutainer tubes. Ficoll-Paque density-gradient centrifugation was used to isolate PBMCs, with at least 6.5 million per sample. Trizol reagent was used to extract total RNA from PBMCs, with at least 5 micrograms per sample. Naive CD45RAhigh/CD27high T cell percentages were measured by flow cytometry on a PBMC aliquot from every donor.

The sequence derives from a middle-aged woman in good health. The sequence links TRBV5-6 to TRBJ1-4; the D gene is not confidently resolved. Input material: blood. The DNA is as follows: TGTGCCAGCAGCTTGGTAGGCTCTGCAACTAATGAAAAACTGTTTTTT. Its product reads: CASSLVGSATNEKLFF.